This record concerns one T cell receptor (beta chain) sequence. These data belong to a study of cytomegalovirus exposure and HLA in healthy donors. The PCR used 60 Vbeta and 13 Jbeta primers. The repertoire was sequenced with immunoSEQ multiplex PCR; TCRdb's copy has only in-frame clones and lacks some. The sample has about 160,000 clones, 80% to 90% seen once. This receptor was identified in a woman in her forties or fifties in good health and CMV-seronegative. The specimen sequenced was PBMCs.

The CDR3 DNA reads as TGTGCCAGCAGCTCCAGGGTCTCCAGCACAGATACGCAGTATTTT. Its protein product is CASSSRVSSTDTQYF. The chain couples TRBV7-8 to TRBJ2-3, with D maybe TRBD1 (5 bases). V gave up 4 bases and J gave up 0 bases, with 11 bases separating them. Germline V gives CDR1 SGHVS, CDR2 FQNEAQ. This CDR3 has 15 amino acids.